These 26 T cell receptor beta chains were sequenced from one sample in a study of cytomegalovirus exposure and HLA in healthy donors. Amplification used 60 Vbeta primers and 13 Jbeta primers. TCRdb keeps only in-frame clones here, not all; method: immunoSEQ multiplex PCR. This table has under 200,000 clones, about 86% appearing once. Sequenced: PBMCs. These receptors all come from a young woman in good health and CMV-seropositive.

This clone was detected only a few times. The chain has TRBV10-3 and TRBJ1-1; D is possibly TRBD1 (5 bases). Germline CDR1 reads ENHRY; CDR2 reads SYGVKD. The CDR3 spans 13 residues. V was shortened by 8 bases and J by 0 bases, with 10 bases between the two germline ends. The CDR3 sequence: CAIQGSMNTEAFF. The CDR3 DNA sequence: TGTGCCATCCAGGGCAGTATGAACACTGAAGCTTTCTTT.

This sequence joins TRBV9 and TRBJ2-5, with TRBD1 matching over 10 bases. There are 19 residues in the CDR3. Germline values: CDR1 SGDLS, CDR2 YYNGEE. The V gene end was trimmed by 4 bases and the J gene end by 5 bases; junction bases not matched to a gene: 20. CDR3 region: CASSPAGTGVVPWGETQYF. The CDR3 region has the DNA TGTGCCAGCAGCCCAGCCGGGACAGGGGTGGTCCCCTGGGGGGAGACCCAGTACTTC.

The J gene is TRBJ1-1, the V gene TRBV7-9; TRBD1 agrees at 7 bases. Unmatched junction bases numbered 8, after V lost 5 bases and J lost 11 bases. CDR1 and CDR2 (germline): SEHNR, FQNEAQ (reference sequence). This CDR3 is built from 12 residues. The CDR3 DNA follows: TGTGCCAGCAGCCGGGACAGAGCGAGGGCTTTCTTT. This codes for CASSRDRARAFF.

The chain joins TRBV9 to TRBJ2-2, with D possibly being TRBD2 (7 bases). The CDR3 is 16 amino acids. V was cut by 3 bases and J by 5 bases, with 17 bases left in between. The germline V gene has CDR1 SGDLS and CDR2 YYNGEE. CDR3 nucleotide sequence: TGTGCCAGCAGCGGAGGCGGGGGCTTCTCTACCGGGGAGCTGTTTTTT. As protein: CASSGGGGFSTGELFF.

V gene TRBV6-1 combines with J gene TRBJ1-2; 8 bases fit TRBD1. The CDR3 covers 15 residues. Looked up from germline, CDR1 is MNHNS and CDR2 is SASEGT. Trimming took 7 bases from V and 2 from J; bases not matched to a gene: 9. The chain's CDR3 is CASIEDRAGNYGYTF. For the CDR3, the DNA is TGTGCCAGCATCGAGGACAGGGCAGGGAACTATGGCTACACCTTC.

The chain joins TRBV28 to TRBJ1-1; no clear D gene. CDR1 and CDR2 (germline): MDHEN, SYDVKM. The V gene lost 4 bases and the J gene lost 1 base, with 10 bases spanning the gap. The CDR3 covers 14 residues. The CDR3 sequence: CASSSSGQNTEAFF. CDR3 DNA sequence: TGTGCCAGCAGTTCATCAGGCCAGAACACTGAAGCTTTCTTT.

The chain couples TRBV12-5 to TRBJ1-2; the D gene is possibly TRBD1 (6 bases). The CDR3 loop spans 15 amino acids. Germline V gene data show CDR1 as LGHNT and CDR2 as FRNRAP. The V end was cut by 1 base, the J end by 2 bases, with 11 bases between. The CDR3 here is CASGLAGQTNYGYTF. As DNA, the CDR3 is TGTGCTAGTGGTTTGGCAGGACAGACCAACTATGGCTACACCTTC.

V is TRBV11-2 and J is TRBJ2-7; 7 positions match TRBD1. This CDR3 comprises 12 residues. Trimming took 5 bases from V and 9 from J; bases not matched to a gene: 7. Germline loops: CDR1 SGHAT, CDR2 FQNNGV. DNA for the CDR3: TGTGCCAGCAGCCCGGACAGGTTTGGGCAGTACTTC. This sequence encodes CASSPDRFGQYF.

This clone was found a few times. J is TRBJ2-5 and V is TRBV11-3; D possibly corresponds to TRBD2 (6 bases). CDR3 length: 14 amino acids. Germline CDR1 reads SGHNT; CDR2 reads YENEEA. Trimming took off 4 bases at V and 5 bases at J, with 14 bases between the two ends. CDR3 protein: CASSWLAAGETQYF. Written as DNA, the CDR3 is TGTGCCAGCAGCTGGCTGGCGGCGGGGGAGACCCAGTACTTC. The whole variable domain, remainder taken from reference TRBV11-3 and TRBJ2-5, is EAGVVQSPRYKIIEKKQPVAFWCNPISGHNTLYWYLQNLGQGPELLIRYENEEAVDDSQLPKDRFSAERLKGVDSTLKIQPAELGDSAVYLCASSWLAAGETQYFGPGTRLLVL.

The rearrangement joins TRBV25-1 to TRBJ2-7; 9 positions match TRBD1. CDR3 size: 13 residues. The V segment lost 4 bases and the J segment 6 bases; nucleotides outside the gene matches: 4. Germline lookup yields CDR1 MGHDK and CDR2 SYGVNS. CDR3 protein: CASSAGTGSEQYF. CDR3 DNA: TGTGCCAGCAGTGCCGGGACAGGGAGCGAGCAGTACTTC.

J is TRBJ2-7 and V is TRBV4-1; the D gene is possibly TRBD2 (5 bases). There are 14 residues in the CDR3. V was shortened by 5 bases and J by 3 bases, with 14 bases between the two germline ends. Germline V gene lookup returns CDR1 MGHRA and CDR2 YSYEKL. The chain's CDR3 is CASSDTSIGYEQYF. Written as DNA, the CDR3 is TGCGCCAGCAGCGACACTAGTATCGGCTACGAGCAGTACTTC.

The V call is TRBV19, the J call TRBJ2-3, with 7 bases that match TRBD2. CDR1 is LNHDA and CDR2 is SQIVND in the germline V gene (reference sequence). The CDR3 spans 14 residues. The ends lost 4 bases at V and 5 bases at J; junction bases unmatched: 6. CDR3 sequence (DNA): TGTGCCAGTAGTAGCGGGGGTTCGGGAGATACGCAGTATTTT. It encodes CASSSGGSGDTQYF.

V gene TRBV11-2 combines with J gene TRBJ2-3; possibly TRBD1 for D (5 bases). Trimming removed 3 bases at V and 3 bases at J, with 10 bases between. The CDR3 is 14 residues long. Germline-derived CDR1 and CDR2 are SGHAT and FQNNGV. CDR3 sequence (DNA): TGTGCCAGCAGCTTTAGGGGTGTGACAGATACGCAGTATTTT. This gives the protein CASSFRGVTDTQYF.

The CDR3 DNA follows: TGTGCCAGCAGCGCTCTAGCGGGGGGGCCCAGTGAGCAGTTCTTC. Translating it yields CASSALAGGPSEQFF. The gene calls are TRBV5-4 and TRBJ2-1, with 12 bases fitting TRBD2. V lost 4 bases, J lost 9 bases, and 8 bases stayed unmatched. The V gene's germline CDR1 is SGHNT and CDR2 YYREEE (reference sequence). There are 15 residues in the CDR3.

V and J are TRBV19 and TRBJ1-2; a possible D gene is TRBD1 (5 bases). CDR1 LNHDA and CDR2 SQIVND come from the germline V gene (reference sequence). Trimming cost V 7 bases and J 4 bases, with 16 bases left between them. The CDR3 spans 14 residues. The CDR3 DNA sequence: TGTGCCAGTACGAGAGCAGGGTCTACCTATGGCTACACCTTC. Encoded protein: CASTRAGSTYGYTF.

The chain employs TRBV4-1 and TRBJ1-2, with a weak D call TRBD1 (6 bases). V was trimmed by 3 bases and J by 5 bases, leaving 22 bases between them. Germline-derived CDR1 and CDR2 are MGHRA and YSYEKL. The CDR3 runs to 17 residues. This CDR3 is CASSHVVRQEKVYGYTF. The DNA of the CDR3 is TGCGCCAGCAGCCATGTTGTTCGACAGGAAAAAGTTTATGGCTACACCTTC.

This clone was recorded once. The rearrangement joins TRBV4-2 to TRBJ2-3, with 7 bases identical to TRBD1. CDR1 and CDR2 from the germline V gene are LGHNA and YNFKEQ. V lost 5 bases, J lost 6 bases, and 11 bases stayed unmatched. This CDR3 spans 15 amino acids. In DNA, the CDR3 is TGTGCCAGCAGCGAACTAACGACAGGGAAGGATACGCAGTATTTT. Protein product: CASSELTTGKDTQYF.

This clone was seen just once. V and J are TRBV19 and TRBJ1-1, with D tentatively TRBD1 (5 bases). Germline loops: CDR1 LNHDA, CDR2 SQIVND (reference sequence). Trimming pared 1 base from V and 2 bases from J, leaving 11 bases between. CDR3 size: 15 residues. CDR3 bases: TGTGCCAGTAGTATAGCGGCAGGGCTTAACACTGAAGCTTTCTTT. It translates to CASSIAAGLNTEAFF.

The gene calls are TRBV13 and TRBJ2-1; 10 bases are shared with TRBD1. V was clipped by 5 bases and J by 7 bases; unmatched bases: 8. The CDR3 is 15 amino acids. CDR1 is PRHDT, CDR2 FYEKMQ, per germline (reference sequence). Here the CDR3 reads CASSLTGGLGNEQFF. Written as DNA, the CDR3 is TGTGCCAGCAGCCTGACAGGGGGCTTAGGGAATGAGCAGTTCTTC.

The J gene is TRBJ2-1, the V gene TRBV7-6; a possible D gene is TRBD2 (5 bases). V was cut by 3 bases and J by 10 bases, with 10 bases left in between. In germline, CDR1 is SGHVS, CDR2 FNYEAQ. CDR3 length equals 12 residues. In DNA form, the CDR3 reads TGTGCCAGCAGCTTGAGGGAGCGGGAGCAGTTCTTC. This gives the protein CASSLREREQFF. Full variable domain (rest looked up from reference TRBV7-6 and TRBJ2-1): GAGVSQSPRYKVTKRGQDVALRCDPISGHVSLYWYRQALGQGPEFLTYFNYEAQQDKSGLPNDRFSAERPEGSISTLTIQRTEQRDSAMYRCASSLREREQFFGPGTRLTVL.

The chain has TRBV27 and TRBJ2-6; TRBD1 aligns across 7 bases. Germline-derived CDR1 and CDR2 are MNHEY and SMNVEV (reference sequence). J was trimmed by 2 bases and V by 5 bases; bases with no gene match: 6. CDR3 length equals 16 residues. For the CDR3, the DNA is TGTGCCAGCAGTGCTTTTGGACAGGCTGGGGCCAACGTCCTGACTTTC. This gives the protein CASSAFGQAGANVLTF.

The V and J genes are TRBV6-5 and TRBJ1-1; a weak D match, TRBD1 (6 bases). The germline CDR1 and CDR2 sequences are MNHEY and SVGAGI. Trimming cost V 5 bases and J 1 base, with 8 bases left between them. The CDR3 covers 13 residues. The CDR3 coding sequence is TGTGCCAGCAGTCACAGGGAGAACACTGAAGCTTTCTTT. It yields the protein CASSHRENTEAFF.

CDR3 region: CASSSGQGAVETQYF. As DNA, the CDR3 is TGTGCCAGCAGCTCAGGACAGGGGGCTGTAGAGACCCAGTACTTC. This chain links TRBV7-2 with TRBJ2-5, with 11 bases lining up with TRBD1. The length of the CDR3 is 15 residues. After removal of 4 bases from V and 4 bases from J, the junction contained 5 bases not matched to a gene. CDR1 is SGHTA, CDR2 FQGNSA, per germline.

V and J are TRBV2 and TRBJ2-2; 13 positions match TRBD2. The CDR3 contains 17 residues. With V trimmed by 8 bases and J by 1 base, 7 bases remained unmatched. CDR1 is SNHLY and CDR2 is FYNNEI in the germline V gene. The CDR3 DNA sequence: TGTGCCAGCGGGCCCCGGACTAGCGGGGGGAACACCGGGGAGCTGTTTTTT. Translating it yields CASGPRTSGGNTGELFF.

The chain uses TRBV19 and TRBJ1-6; D possibly corresponds to TRBD1 (5 bases). Germline lookup yields CDR1 LNHDA and CDR2 SQIVND (reference sequence). Trimming stripped 7 bases from V and 7 bases from J, with 14 bases between. The CDR3 runs 14 residues. Here the CDR3 DNA reads TGTGCCAGTACTACCAGGGAACTAAATTCACCCCTCCACTTT. Amino acids: CASTTRELNSPLHF.

This clone came up a few times. J is TRBJ2-5 and V is TRBV5-8; 8 bases fit TRBD2. The germline CDR1 and CDR2 sequences are SGHTS and YDEGEE. The length of the CDR3 is 16 residues. Trimming removed 0 bases from V and 0 bases from J; junction bases left unmatched: 4. CDR3 loop: CASSLEAGADQETQYF. In DNA, the CDR3 is TGTGCCAGCAGCTTGGAAGCGGGGGCCGACCAAGAGACCCAGTACTTC.